This record covers a single TCR beta chain. The table lists this clone with a count of one. What this receptor recognizes is not known. The record has no base qualities; no much larger clone is one base away. TCRbeta CDR3 regions were amplified from genomic DNA by means of the immunoSEQ Assay, a bias-controlled multiplex PCR. The paper's data handling went like this. The number of nucleated cells in each sample was estimated by amplification of reference gene primers within the assay. To quantify the absolute abundance of each unique TCRbeta CDR3 rearrangement, sequence reads were collapsed and filtered. For each sample, productive Simpson clonality was calculated by taking the square root of Simpson's diversity index across productive rearrangements. TCRdb took over this immuneACCESS table, retaining in-frame rearrangements with V and J assigned. Such tables are incomplete; in checked studies, under half of the missing clones stem from an unresolved V gene, and the remainder is unexplained. The D gene and trimming were derived from the DNA, and the V and J assignments and clone size from that table. For this sample there are under 300,000 clones; approximately 86% appear just once. The ten biggest clones cover about 1.6% of the sample.

This specimen comes from a study of blood T cell repertoires in COVID-19 (dated by TCRdb to the early 2020s). As for the study more broadly: Collaborator samples came from the United States, Italy and Spain and covered acute and convalescent phases of COVID-19. The prospective study material was composed of cDNA or gDNA derived from T cells, B-cell-depleted T cells, or PBMCs. Deeply sampled blood TCRbeta repertoires from subjects exposed to, actively infected with, or recovered from COVID-19 were included in the dataset. A freely available public database, intended as a resource for researchers studying the immune response to SARS-CoV-2, is where the repertoires were released. Samples were obtained from the ongoing ImmuneRACE study (first 160 participants) and from 950 to 1,500 subjects provided by 6 global collaborators. Sample metadata almost always included a de-identified subject ID, COVID-19 status, age in years and sex. Where HLA class I and class II types were available, the types were taken from metadata supplied by the sample provider, not from assay-based typing.

Summary of the overall study and its limitations: How much clinical and demographic metadata was included differed by source and by participant, and the metadata was provided uncurated.

Participants in the prospective study were enrolled through a virtual design, were aged roughly 18 to 100 years, and lived in approximately 24 United States geographic areas. In the prospective study, cohorts were assigned on the basis of participant-reported clinical history obtained from a screening survey and a study questionnaire. Recovered participants in ImmuneRACE Cohort 3 were defined by two consecutive negative NP/OP PCR tests, clearance by a healthcare professional, or resolution of symptoms. Mobile phlebotomists in the prospective study collected whole blood, serum and a nasopharyngeal or oropharyngeal swab from every participant. Over a 2-month period, participants in the prospective study had the option of providing additional blood draws and questionnaires. Before DNA extraction, blood samples from the prospective study were shipped at room temperature or frozen. CDR1 and CDR2 were assigned from the germline V gene as SGHRS and YFSETQ. The CDR3 sequence holds 14 residues, the cysteine and phenylalanine included. Only CDR3 DNA remains: 42 bases, in frame from the first base. V has 4 bases trimmed and J has 10 bases trimmed; junction bases matching no gene number 8.

The sample was PBMCs or T cells enriched from blood (not recorded which). The rearranged segments are TRBV5-1 and TRBJ1-6; 7 middle bases align to TRBD1. The clonotype was recovered from a woman between 50 and 59 years old who had recovered from COVID-19. The CDR3 protein: CASSTDRLGSPLHF. The DNA is TGCGCCAGCAGCACGGACAGGTTGGGCTCACCCCTCCACTTT.